A single count supports the clone carrying this TCR beta chain. The data originate from a study of blood T cell repertoires in COVID-19. Original processing notes: Reference gene primer amplification gave nucleated cell count estimates. Libraries were prepared by immunoSEQ multiplex PCR; TCRdb keeps only in-frame clonotypes and omits some of them. The DNA gave D and trimming, while V, J and clone size come from that table. The sample lists 68,000 or so clones, around 87% seen once, with 6% to 7% in the top ten. With 6 bases removed from V and 11 bases from J, the gap between germline ends came to 16 bases. Germline V CDR1 and CDR2: MNHEY, SVGAGI. This CDR3 is 12 amino acids long.

The genes are TRBV6-5 and TRBJ1-1; D not resolved. The specimen sequenced was peripheral blood. The TCR was taken from a man over 45 with active COVID-19. The CDR3 is CASRAPWREAFF. The CDR3 DNA reads TGTGCCAGCAGGGCTCCCTGGAGAGAGGCTTTCTTT.